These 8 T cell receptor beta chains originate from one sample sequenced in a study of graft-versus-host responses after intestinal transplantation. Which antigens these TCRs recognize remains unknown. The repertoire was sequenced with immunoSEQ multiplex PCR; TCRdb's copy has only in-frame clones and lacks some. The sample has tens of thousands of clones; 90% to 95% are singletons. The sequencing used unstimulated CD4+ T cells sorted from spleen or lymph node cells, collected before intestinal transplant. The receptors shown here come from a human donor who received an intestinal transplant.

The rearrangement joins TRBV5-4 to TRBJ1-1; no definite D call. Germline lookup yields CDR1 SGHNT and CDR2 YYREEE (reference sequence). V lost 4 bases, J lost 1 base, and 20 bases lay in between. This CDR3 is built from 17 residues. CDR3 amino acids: CASSAAYTEARNTEAFF. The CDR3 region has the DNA TGTGCCAGCAGCGCGGCTTATACGGAGGCTAGGAACACTGAAGCTTTCTTT. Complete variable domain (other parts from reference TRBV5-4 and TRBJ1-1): ETGVTQSPTHLIKTRGQQVTLRCSSQSGHNTVSWYQQALGQGPQFIFQYYREEENGRGNFPPRFSGLQFPNYSSELNVNALELDDSALYLCASSAAYTEARNTEAFFGQGTRLTVV.

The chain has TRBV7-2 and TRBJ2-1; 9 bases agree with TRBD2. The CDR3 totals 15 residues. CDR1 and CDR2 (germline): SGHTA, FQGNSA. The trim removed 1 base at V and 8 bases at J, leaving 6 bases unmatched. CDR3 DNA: TGTGCCAGCAGCTTAGTGCGGGGGGGCGGGTATGAGCAGTTCTTC. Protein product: CASSLVRGGGYEQFF.

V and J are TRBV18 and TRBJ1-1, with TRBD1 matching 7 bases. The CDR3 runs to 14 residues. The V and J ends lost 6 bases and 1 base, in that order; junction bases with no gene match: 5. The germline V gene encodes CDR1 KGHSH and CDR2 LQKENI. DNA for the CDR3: TGTGCCAGCTCGCTAAACAGGGGGAACACTGAAGCTTTCTTT. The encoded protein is CASSLNRGNTEAFF.

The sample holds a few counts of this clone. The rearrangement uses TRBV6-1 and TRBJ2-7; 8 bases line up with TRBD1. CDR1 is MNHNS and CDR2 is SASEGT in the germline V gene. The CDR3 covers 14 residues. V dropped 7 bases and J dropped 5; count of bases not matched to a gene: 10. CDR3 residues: CASILGTGGHEQYF. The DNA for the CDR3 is TGTGCCAGCATTCTGGGGACAGGCGGCCACGAGCAGTACTTC.

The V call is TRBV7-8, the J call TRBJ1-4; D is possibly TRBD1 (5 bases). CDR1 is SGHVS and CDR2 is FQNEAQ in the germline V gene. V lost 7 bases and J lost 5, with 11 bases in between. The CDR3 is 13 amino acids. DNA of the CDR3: TGTGCCAGCACCTTGGCAGGGAATGAAAAACTGTTTTTT. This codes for CASTLAGNEKLFF.

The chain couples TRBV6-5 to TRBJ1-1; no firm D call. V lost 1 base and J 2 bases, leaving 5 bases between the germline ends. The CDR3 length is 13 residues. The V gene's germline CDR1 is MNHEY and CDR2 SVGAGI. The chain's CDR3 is CASSYLANTEAFF. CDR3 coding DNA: TGTGCCAGCAGTTACTTAGCTAACACTGAAGCTTTCTTT.

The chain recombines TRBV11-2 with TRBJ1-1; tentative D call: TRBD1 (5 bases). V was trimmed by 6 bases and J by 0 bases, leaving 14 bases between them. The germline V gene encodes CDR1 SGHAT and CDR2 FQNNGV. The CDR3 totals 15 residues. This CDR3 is CASRQPGLMNTEAFF. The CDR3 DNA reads TGTGCCAGCAGGCAGCCGGGACTAATGAACACTGAAGCTTTCTTT. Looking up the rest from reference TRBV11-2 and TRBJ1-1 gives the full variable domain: EAGVAQSPRYKIIEKRQSVAFWCNPISGHATLYWYQQILGQGPKLLIQFQNNGVVDDSQLPKDRFSAERLKGVDSTLKIQPAKLEDSAVYLCASRQPGLMNTEAFFGQGTRLTVV.

CDR3 DNA sequence: TGCGCCAGCAGCTTGGGTCAGGGGTACCAAGAGACCCAGTACTTC. Translation gives CASSLGQGYQETQYF. This sequence joins TRBV5-1 and TRBJ2-5, with D maybe TRBD1 (6 bases). The V and J ends lost 0 bases and 0 bases respectively, with 9 bases between them. Germline V lookup: CDR1 SGHRS, CDR2 YFSETQ. The CDR3 runs to 15 residues.